The 27 T cell receptor beta chains listed next were all sequenced from one sample in a study of OX40 agonist ivuxolimab in advanced cancers. The repertoire was sequenced with immunoSEQ multiplex PCR; TCRdb's copy has only in-frame clones and lacks some. The sample carries about 100,000 clones, about 91% recorded once. The input for sequencing was CD4+ or CD8+ T cells sorted from blood, taken in a trial of the OX40 agonist ivuxolimab. These receptor sequences come from an adult with an advanced solid tumor such as melanoma, head and neck, liver or kidney cancer.

V and J are TRBV10-3 and TRBJ1-5; unclear D gene. Trimming cost V 6 bases and J 1 base, with 7 bases left between them. There are 13 residues in the CDR3. The germline V gene encodes CDR1 ENHRY and CDR2 SYGVKD. The CDR3 nucleotides are TGTGCCATCAGGGATCGGAGCAATCAGCCCCAGCATTTT. It translates to CAIRDRSNQPQHF.

A single count supports this clone. The CDR3 DNA is TGTGCCAGCACGGTAGAGGCAGGGGGTTTAACAGATACGCAGTATTTT. This encodes CASTVEAGGLTDTQYF. The chain is built from TRBV2 and TRBJ2-3; 7 nucleotides align to TRBD1. CDR1 SNHLY and CDR2 FYNNEI come from the germline V gene. With 7 bases clipped from V and 3 bases from J, the junction kept 13 bases outside the gene matches. This CDR3 has 16 residues.

V and J are TRBV28 and TRBJ1-2; no definite D call. The CDR3 has 13 residues. CDR1 is MDHEN and CDR2 is SYDVKM in the germline V gene. V was pared by 7 bases and J by 8 bases, with 17 bases between. Here the CDR3 DNA reads TGTGCCAGCACAGGACTCCTGCGGGAAGGCTACACCTTC. This encodes CASTGLLREGYTF.

J is TRBJ2-1 and V is TRBV4-3; D gene unclear. The CDR3 contains 13 residues. V was pared by 0 bases and J by 9 bases, with 9 bases between. Per germline, CDR1 LGHNA and CDR2 YSLEER. For the CDR3, the DNA is TGCGCCAGCAGCCAAGATGCGTGGGGTGAGCAGTTCTTC. Translated: CASSQDAWGEQFF.

This chain links TRBV29-1 with TRBJ2-5, with 7 bases matching TRBD2. Germline V gene data show CDR1 as SQVTM and CDR2 as ANQGSEA. The CDR3 has 15 residues. Trimming removed 1 base from V and 3 bases from J; junction bases left unmatched: 8. CDR3 in DNA: TGCAGCGTTGAAGGGGGTAGCGGGTTCGAAGAGACCCAGTACTTC. This encodes CSVEGGSGFEETQYF.

The chain links TRBV5-1 to TRBJ2-7; the match to TRBD1 covers 9 bases. V trimming: 0 bases; J trimming: 5 bases; junction bases outside the gene matches: 3. The CDR3 covers 14 residues. Germline CDR1 reads SGHRS; CDR2 reads YFSETQ. CDR3 DNA: TGCGCCAGCAGCTTGGGGGACAGGGAGGACGAGCAGTACTTC. Amino acids: CASSLGDREDEQYF.

Concerning this clone: Distinct nucleotide sequences in the sample also encode this CDR3. The chain recombines TRBV28 with TRBJ2-3, with D possibly being TRBD1 (6 bases). With 8 bases removed from V and 3 bases from J, the gap between germline ends came to 9 bases. CDR1 is MDHEN and CDR2 is SYDVKM in the germline V gene. This CDR3 is 12 amino acids long. CDR3 in DNA: TGTGCCAGCGGTACAGGGACAGATACGCAGTATTTT. Translated: CASGTGTDTQYF.

V usage is TRBV5-1 and J usage is TRBJ2-5, with D possibly being TRBD1 or TRBD2 (5 bases each). The V end was cut by 4 bases, the J end by 1 base, with 23 bases between. Germline V CDR1 and CDR2: SGHRS, YFSETQ. CDR3 size: 18 residues. This CDR3 reads CASSPVGWQGGTQETQYF. CDR3 sequence (DNA): TGCGCCAGCAGCCCGGTCGGATGGCAGGGTGGGACCCAAGAGACCCAGTACTTC. The full variable domain, in which reference TRBV5-1 and TRBJ2-5 provide the parts outside the CDR3, is KAGVTQTPRYLIKTRGQQVTLSCSPISGHRSVSWYQQTPGQGLQFLFEYFSETQRNKGNFPGRFSGRQFSNSRSEMNVSTLELGDSALYLCASSPVGWQGGTQETQYFGPGTRLLVL.

The table lists this clone with a count of one. The chain carries TRBV9 and TRBJ2-1; 12 nucleotides align to TRBD1. V was pared by 0 bases and J by 8 bases, with 6 bases of the junction left unmatched. CDR1 SGDLS and CDR2 YYNGEE come from the germline V gene. CDR3 length: 16 amino acids. In nucleotides, the CDR3 is TGTGCCAGCAGCGTAGGGCCGGGACAGGGGGCTGATGAGCAGTTCTTC. This sequence encodes CASSVGPGQGADEQFF.

V gene TRBV13 combines with J gene TRBJ1-2; D gene uncertain. The CDR3 runs to 13 residues. Trimming removed 1 base at V and 5 bases at J, with 8 bases between. Germline V CDR1 and CDR2: PRHDT, FYEKMQ (reference sequence). The CDR3 sequence: CASSLEGRYGYTF. In nucleotides, the CDR3 is TGTGCCAGCAGCTTAGAGGGCCGGTATGGCTACACCTTC. The full variable domain, rest sourced from reference TRBV13 and TRBJ1-2, is AAGVIQSPRHLIKEKRETATLKCYPIPRHDTVYWYQQGPGQDPQFLISFYEKMQSDKGSIPDRFSAQQFSDYHSELNMSSLELGDSALYFCASSLEGRYGYTFGSGTRLTVV.

The chain carries TRBV7-9 and TRBJ1-1, with D unresolved. CDR3 length: 17 residues. Germline CDR1 reads SEHNR; CDR2 reads FQNEAQ (reference sequence). Trimming took off 2 bases at V and 1 base at J, with 17 bases between the two ends. DNA for the CDR3: TGTGCCAGCAGCTTAAAACCGCGAGTTAAAGAGAACACTGAAGCTTTCTTT. Amino acids: CASSLKPRVKENTEAFF.

The rearrangement joins TRBV7-8 to TRBJ1-1; no clear D gene. This CDR3 contains 15 residues. V was clipped by 1 base and J by 5 bases, with 14 bases between them. Looked up from germline, CDR1 is SGHVS and CDR2 is FQNEAQ. The chain's CDR3 is CASSLVAAVVTEAFF. The CDR3, as DNA: TGTGCCAGCAGCTTAGTGGCTGCTGTGGTTACTGAAGCTTTCTTT.

The chain recombines TRBV10-1 with TRBJ1-1; D unresolved. The CDR3 has 13 amino acids. The V gene's germline CDR1 is WNHNN and CDR2 SYGVQD (reference sequence). V shed 9 bases and J shed 11 bases, with 22 bases lying between them. Here the CDR3 reads CARPYEGPLGAFF. DNA for the CDR3: TGCGCCAGACCCTATGAAGGGCCCTTAGGGGCTTTCTTT.

This chain joins TRBV6-6 and TRBJ2-3, with D unresolved. The ends were cut back, 0 bases at V and 3 bases at J, with 7 bases in the middle. The CDR3 sequence is 14 residues long. Germline V gene data show CDR1 as MNHNY and CDR2 as SVGAGI (reference sequence). The CDR3 sequence is CASSYSAQTDTQYF. The CDR3 DNA reads as TGTGCCAGCAGTTACTCGGCCCAGACAGATACGCAGTATTTT.

V gene TRBV5-1 combines with J gene TRBJ2-5; D is perhaps TRBD1 or TRBD2 (5 bases each). The CDR3 sequence is 16 residues long. Germline loops: CDR1 SGHRS, CDR2 YFSETQ. The V and J ends lost 0 bases and 2 bases respectively, with 14 bases between them. CDR3: CASSLGDGNYQETQYF. The CDR3 nucleotides read TGCGCCAGCAGCTTGGGGGACGGGAATTATCAAGAGACCCAGTACTTC.

This chain connects TRBV2 to TRBJ2-1, with 7 nucleotides matching TRBD2. The CDR3 totals 15 residues. CDR1 SNHLY and CDR2 FYNNEI come from the germline V gene. The trim removed 2 bases at V and 4 bases at J, leaving 5 bases unmatched. CDR3 residues: CASSERASGYNEQFF. CDR3 in DNA: TGTGCCAGCAGTGAAAGGGCTAGCGGTTACAATGAGCAGTTCTTC.

This chain's CDR3 is CASSQKSGNTIYF. In nucleotides, the CDR3 is TGCGCCAGCAGCCAAAAGTCTGGAAACACCATATATTTT. J is TRBJ1-3 and V is TRBV4-3; D call uncertain. This CDR3 region has 13 residues. Germline V gene data show CDR1 as LGHNA and CDR2 as YSLEER. Trimming cost V 2 bases and J 1 base, with 3 bases left between them.

Remarks on this clone: An end of the junction differs from the germline gene, which may be a read error. The CDR3 DNA sequence: TGTGCCACCAGTAGAGATACCAAACCGAACACTGAAGCTTTCTTT. Amino acids: CATSRDTKPNTEAFF. The V gene is TRBV15, the J gene TRBJ1-1; D is ambiguous. The germline V gene encodes CDR1 LNHNV and CDR2 YYDKDF (reference sequence). The CDR3 extends over 15 amino acids.

Here the CDR3 reads CASSRRGGIGELFF. In DNA, the CDR3 is TGTGCCAGCAGCAGAAGGGGAGGGATCGGGGAGCTGTTTTTT. The chain employs TRBV7-9 and TRBJ2-2, with TRBD2 identical over 7 bases. Germline V gene sequence: CDR1 SEHNR, CDR2 FQNEAQ (reference sequence). With 5 bases clipped from V and 7 bases from J, the junction kept 7 bases outside the gene matches. CDR3 length equals 14 residues.

The V call is TRBV4-3, the J call TRBJ2-7, with 9 bases fitting TRBD1. The trim removed 0 bases at V and 2 bases at J, leaving 2 bases unmatched. CDR3 length equals 15 residues. Per germline, CDR1 LGHNA and CDR2 YSLEER. The CDR3 coding sequence is TGCGCCAGCAGCCAAGAGGGACAGGGCGCCTACGAGCAGTACTTC. It is translated as CASSQEGQGAYEQYF.

The chain has TRBV14 and TRBJ1-4, with D uncertain. CDR1 and CDR2 from the germline V gene are SGHDN and FVKESK. The ends were cut back, 4 bases at V and 6 bases at J, with 9 bases in the middle. The length of the CDR3 is 13 residues. The CDR3 protein is CASSRGGYEKLFF. As DNA, the CDR3 is TGTGCCAGCAGCCGGGGAGGGTATGAAAAACTGTTTTTT. The entire variable domain, with the rest obtained from reference TRBV14 and TRBJ1-4, is as follows: EAGVTQFPSHSVIEKGQTVTLRCDPISGHDNLYWYRRVMGKEIKFLLHFVKESKQDESGMPNNRFLAERTGGTYSTLKVQPAELEDSGVYFCASSRGGYEKLFFGSGTQLSVL.

The chain recombines TRBV11-2 with TRBJ2-7, with a possible D match to TRBD1 (6 bases). Per germline, CDR1 SGHAT and CDR2 FQNNGV. The CDR3 sequence is 14 residues long. V lost 5 bases and J lost 6, with 17 bases in between. As DNA, the CDR3 is TGTGCCAGCAGCCCCTGGACAGTTTCCGGCGAGCAGTACTTC. Its protein product is CASSPWTVSGEQYF.

This chain uses TRBV6-1 with TRBJ1-1, with D perhaps matching TRBD1 (6 bases). CDR1 is MNHNS, CDR2 SASEGT, per germline. Deletions cut 2 bases from V and 2 bases from J, with 15 bases between. The CDR3 consists of 16 residues. The CDR3 sequence: CASSERLTGLNTEAFF. The CDR3 DNA reads TGTGCCAGCAGTGAAAGATTGACAGGCCTTAACACTGAAGCTTTCTTT.

The chain employs TRBV5-1 and TRBJ2-6; D possibly corresponds to TRBD2 (5 bases). The CDR3 is 15 amino acids. V dropped 2 bases and J dropped 2 bases, with 8 bases sitting between them. Germline V gene lookup returns CDR1 SGHRS and CDR2 YFSETQ. CDR3 DNA: TGCGCCAGCAGCTTTGACGGGACTGGGGCCAACGTCCTGACTTTC. This gives the protein CASSFDGTGANVLTF. Combining the CDR3 with reference TRBV5-1 and TRBJ2-6 gives the whole variable domain KAGVTQTPRYLIKTRGQQVTLSCSPISGHRSVSWYQQTPGQGLQFLFEYFSETQRNKGNFPGRFSGRQFSNSRSEMNVSTLELGDSALYLCASSFDGTGANVLTFGAGSRLTVL.

V gene TRBV27 combines with J gene TRBJ1-4; D gene unclear. V was clipped by 2 bases and J by 8 bases, with 12 bases between them. Germline V gives CDR1 MNHEY, CDR2 SMNVEV (reference sequence). The CDR3 extends over 14 amino acids. CDR3 in DNA: TGTGCCAGCAGTTTAGTGTGGGGAGGGGAAAAACTGTTTTTT. As protein: CASSLVWGGEKLFF.

CDR3 coding DNA: TGTGCCAGCAGTTCCCCGGGACAGGGGCGATGGGGAAACACCATATATTTT. Protein: CASSSPGQGRWGNTIYF. This chain joins TRBV28 and TRBJ1-3; 10 bases agree with TRBD1. This CDR3 is 17 amino acids long. Germline loops: CDR1 MDHEN, CDR2 SYDVKM. J gave up 4 bases and V 4 bases, and 10 bases lay outside the gene matches.

DNA of the CDR3: TGTGCCAGTTCAGCCGGGGGGGGTCTCGGGCAGCCCCAGCATTTT. Encoded protein: CASSAGGGLGQPQHF. The chain couples TRBV19 to TRBJ1-5; D is possibly TRBD1 (5 bases). CDR1 and CDR2 from the germline V gene are LNHDA and SQIVND (reference sequence). V was shortened by 8 bases and J by 7 bases, with 21 bases between the two germline ends. The CDR3 is 15 amino acids.